This entry features one T cell receptor (beta chain) sequence. The source of the sample is a study of blood T cell repertoires in COVID-19. This CDR3 has 17 amino acids. Germline-derived CDR1 and CDR2 are SGHDN and FVKESK. V was clipped by 0 bases and J by 1 base, with 14 bases between them. Assay: immunoSEQ multiplex PCR; the TCRdb copy retains only in-frame clones and omits some. The data hold roughly 150,000 clones, with around 81% observed a single time. Enrolled through a virtual design, the participants were between about 18 and 100 years of age and came from 24 US areas. In Cohort 3, a recovered donor had either two negative PCRs, clearance, or symptom resolution.

The clonotype comes from a man in his forties who had recovered from COVID-19. The sequencing sample was made of PBMCs or T cells enriched from blood (not recorded which). V and J are TRBV14 and TRBJ2-3, with a possible D match to TRBD2 (5 bases). In DNA, the CDR3 is TGTGCCAGCAGCCAAGATCCACGGGGTTTGGGCACAGATACGCAGTATTTT. This gives the protein CASSQDPRGLGTDTQYF.